Presented here are 2 T cell receptor beta chains from one specimen sequenced in a study of shared clonotypes between healthy human individuals. TCRdb keeps only in-frame clones here, not all; method: immunoSEQ multiplex PCR. Altogether about 520,000 clones are present, 81% being singletons, with the ten largest covering more than 9.5%. The sequenced material came from PBMCs. Every receptor here comes from a woman between 40 and 50 years old in good health. Some clones in this sample may be carry-over from other donors' samples.

The chain joins TRBV4-1 to TRBJ2-1, with D tentatively TRBD1 or TRBD2 (5 bases each). Germline V gene sequence: CDR1 MGHRA, CDR2 YSYEKL. Trimming stripped 3 bases from V and 3 bases from J, with 9 bases between. The length of the CDR3 is 14 residues. This CDR3 reads CASSQGPFYNEQFF. The CDR3 DNA reads TGCGCCAGCAGCCAGGGACCGTTCTACAATGAGCAGTTCTTC.

A word on this clone: A much larger clone differs from this one at a single base, so this may be a read error. The rearrangement links TRBV19 to TRBJ2-7, with 9 bases fitting TRBD1. Trimming at V came to 5 bases and at J to 4 bases, leaving 6 bases not matched to a gene. Germline V lookup: CDR1 LNHDA, CDR2 SQIVND (reference sequence). This CDR3 has 14 residues. The DNA of the CDR3 is TGTGCCAGTAGTTCCACGGGACAGGGATACGAGCAGTACTTC. This gives the protein CASSSTGQGYEQYF. The whole variable domain, filled in from reference TRBV19 and TRBJ2-7, reads DGGITQSPKYLFRKEGQNVTLSCEQNLNHDAMYWYRQDPGQGLRLIYYSQIVNDFQKGDIAEGYSVSREKKESFPLTVTSAQKNPTAFYLCASSSTGQGYEQYFGPGTRLTVT.